One T cell receptor beta chain is described in this entry. Antigen unknown. This may be a read error, as it is one base from a much larger clone. The hyperthyroidism was newly diagnosed and had lasted under 2 months; the patients were aged 18 to 65. The diagnoses drew upon clinical symptoms, serum thyroxine and TRAb, thyroid ultrasound and orbital computed tomography. The source of the PBMCs was around 9 ml of fresh peripheral blood. The sample belongs to a study of T cells in Graves' hyperthyroidism and ophthalmopathy. Overall study findings and caveats: From stable hyperthyroidism, ophthalmopathy was separated by a 13 V-J model.

The CDR3 loop spans 12 amino acids. The germline V gene encodes CDR1 LGHDT and CDR2 YNNKEL (reference sequence). Trimming removed 0 bases at V and 9 bases at J, with 8 bases between. Amplification targeted TCR beta CDR3 regions from RNA transcripts. With the HTBI primer set, the TCR CDR3 went through a first round of RT-PCR. Each CDR3 protein gets one entry after TCRdb re-called the multiplex PCR reads with MiXCR. Among roughly 720,000 distinct CDR3 sequences listed, around 15% were seen once. The rearrangement links TRBV3-1 to TRBJ1-1; D is undetermined. This receptor was identified in a man aged 50-59 years with Graves' hyperthyroidism. Sample: blood. CDR3 sequence reads: CASSQDGQQAFF. CDR3 nucleotide sequence: TGTGCCAGCAGCCAAGATGGGCAGCAAGCTTTCTTT.